Shown below are 13 T cell receptor beta chains from a single sample sequenced in a study of blood T cells in healthy people across ages. Primers used in a second PCR of about 7 to 12 cycles were a sample-barcoded 5' primer and a J-beta primer mix. TCRdb re-called the 5' RACE reads through MiXCR, storing one row per CDR3 protein. The table lists about 620,000 distinct CDR3 sequences, roughly 20% of them singletons, with 3% to 4.5% in the top ten. The sequencing sample was made of blood. These receptors were obtained from a man aged 65-85 years in good health.

The rearrangement uses TRBV7-2 and TRBJ2-2; D is uncertain. CDR1 and CDR2 (germline): SGHTA, FQGNSA. Trimming shortened V by 1 base and J by 5 bases, and 8 bases separated the two germline ends. The CDR3 runs 14 residues. The CDR3, as DNA: TGTGCCAGCAGCTTAGTGTCGGCGACCGGGGAGCTGTTTTTT. Translated, it gives CASSLVSATGELFF. The full variable domain, its missing parts supplied by reference TRBV7-2 and TRBJ2-2, is GAGVSQSPSNKVTEKGKDVELRCDPISGHTALYWYRQSLGQGLEFLIYFQGNSAPDKSGLPSDRFSAERTGGSVSTLTIQRTQQEDSAVYLCASSLVSATGELFFGEGSRLTVL.

This clonotype was seen only a few times. The chain has TRBV24-1 and TRBJ2-1, with 11 bases lining up with TRBD2. Germline-derived CDR1 and CDR2 are KGHDR and SFDVKD. With 3 bases clipped from V and 7 bases from J, the junction kept 16 bases outside the gene matches. The CDR3 has 19 amino acids. The CDR3 DNA sequence: TGTGCCACCAGTGATACAGGGGGGCTACTAGCGGGAGTTCGGAATGAGCAGTTCTTC. Protein: CATSDTGGLLAGVRNEQFF.

This clonotype appeared a few times. The J gene is TRBJ2-3, the V gene TRBV6-2 or TRBV6-3; 10 bases match TRBD2. With 0 bases clipped from V and 6 bases from J, the junction kept 9 bases outside the gene matches. Germline CDR1 is MNHEY and CDR2 is SVGEGT. The CDR3 has 17 amino acids. The CDR3 coding sequence is TGTGCCAGCAGTTACTCCCTAGGGACTAGCGATCCGGATACGCAGTATTTT. Encoded protein: CASSYSLGTSDPDTQYF.

The chain uses TRBV7-6 and TRBJ2-7; TRBD2 matches 7 bases. Germline trimming cut 5 bases from V and 3 bases from J; bases unmatched to any gene: 10. The CDR3 is 15 residues long. Germline V CDR1 and CDR2: SGHVS, FNYEAQ. The CDR3 nucleotides read TGTGCCAGCAGCCAATACAAAGGGAGGGACTACGAGCAGTACTTC. Amino acids: CASSQYKGRDYEQYF.

This rearrangement joins TRBV5-1 to TRBJ2-5; tentative D call: TRBD2 (5 bases). With the DNA end fitting TRBJ2-1 better, the J assignment may be wrong. Germline values: CDR1 SGHRS, CDR2 YFSETQ. The CDR3 has 11 residues. CDR3 protein: CASGESSEQFF. DNA of the CDR3: TGCGCCAGCGGGGAGTCAAGTGAGCAGTTCTTC.

CDR3 region: CASIFRDRGPLGYTF. For the CDR3, the DNA is TGTGCCAGCATTTTCCGGGACAGGGGACCCCTTGGCTACACCTTC. The V and J genes are TRBV28 and TRBJ1-2; 10 positions agree with TRBD1. V was clipped by 7 bases and J by 7 bases; unmatched bases: 12. This CDR3 comprises 15 residues. Germline V gene sequence: CDR1 MDHEN, CDR2 SYDVKM.

Only a few counts were recorded for this clonotype. The chain uses TRBV20-1 and TRBJ2-7, with 12 positions matching TRBD2. This CDR3 spans 14 amino acids. With V trimmed by 4 bases and J by 5 bases, 6 bases remained unmatched. The germline gives CDR1 DFQATT, CDR2 SNEGSKA (reference sequence). CDR3 amino acids: CSANPGLAGNEQYF. In nucleotides, the CDR3 is TGCAGTGCTAACCCAGGACTAGCGGGGAACGAGCAGTACTTC.

Comment on this clonotype: The germline gene is not matched at one end of the junction; a read error may be the cause. The CDR3 sequence is CACSSHDTSREQYF. CDR3 DNA sequence: TGTGCCTGCAGTTCCCATGATACATCTCGGGAGCAGTACTTC. The chain recombines TRBV6-5 with TRBJ2-7; D not certain. This CDR3 is 14 amino acids long. CDR1 and CDR2 from the germline V gene are MNHEY and SVGAGI.

This clonotype was recorded a few times. The chain is built from TRBV20-1 and TRBJ2-1; 10 bases are shared with TRBD2. The CDR3 has 11 residues. Trimming took 5 bases from V and 10 from J; bases not matched to a gene: 2. Looked up from germline, CDR1 is DFQATT and CDR2 is SNEGSKA (reference sequence). CDR3 coding DNA: TGCAGTGCTCATAGCGGGAGGGAGCAGTTCTTC. This encodes CSAHSGREQFF.

The rearrangement uses TRBV12-3 or TRBV12-4 and TRBJ2-6; D is unresolved. The CDR3 extends over 16 amino acids. V lost 3 bases and J 2 bases, leaving 11 bases between the germline ends. The CDR3 sequence: CASSLDPKPGANVLTF. CDR3 DNA sequence: TGTGCCAGCAGTTTGGACCCCAAACCTGGGGCCAACGTCCTGACTTTC.

This chain joins TRBV20-1 and TRBJ2-1; 11 bases match TRBD2. The CDR3 spans 17 residues. J was trimmed by 4 bases and V by 5 bases; bases with no gene match: 13. Germline V CDR1 and CDR2: DFQATT, SNEGSKA (reference sequence). For the CDR3, the DNA is TGCAGTGCTGAGGCGATAGCGGGAGGGGGTTGGTACAATGAGCAGTTCTTC. Translation gives CSAEAIAGGGWYNEQFF.

The chain links TRBV5-1 to TRBJ2-7, with D possibly called TRBD1 or TRBD2 (5 bases each). Germline assignment: CDR1 SGHRS and CDR2 YFSETQ. The CDR3 is 15 residues long. V dropped 0 bases and J dropped 1 base, with 11 bases sitting between them. This CDR3 reads CASSLAGTVSYEQYF. For the CDR3, the DNA is TGCGCCAGCAGCTTGGCCGGGACCGTGTCCTACGAGCAGTACTTC.

The chain combines TRBV28 with TRBJ2-4; 8 positions match TRBD1. This CDR3 region has 17 residues. V trimming: 5 bases; J trimming: 1 base; junction bases outside the gene matches: 10. Per germline, CDR1 MDHEN and CDR2 SYDVKM. The CDR3 is CASSAPRGQVAKNIQYF. Written as DNA, the CDR3 is TGTGCCAGCAGTGCCCCCAGGGGGCAAGTTGCCAAAAACATTCAGTACTTC.